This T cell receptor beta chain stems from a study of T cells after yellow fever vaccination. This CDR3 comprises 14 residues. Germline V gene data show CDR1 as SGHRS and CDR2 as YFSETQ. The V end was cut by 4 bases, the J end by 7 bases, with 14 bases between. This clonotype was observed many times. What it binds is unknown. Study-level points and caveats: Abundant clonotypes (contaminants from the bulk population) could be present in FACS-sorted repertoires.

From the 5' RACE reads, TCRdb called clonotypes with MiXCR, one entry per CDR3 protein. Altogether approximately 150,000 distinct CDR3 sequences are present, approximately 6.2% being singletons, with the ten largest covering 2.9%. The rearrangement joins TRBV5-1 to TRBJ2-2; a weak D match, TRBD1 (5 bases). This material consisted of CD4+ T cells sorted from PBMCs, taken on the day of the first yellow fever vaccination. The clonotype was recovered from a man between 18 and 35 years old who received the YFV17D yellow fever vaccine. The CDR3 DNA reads TGCGCCAGCAGCGCGGCCTGGGGCGGCGGGGAGCTGTTTTTT. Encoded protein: CASSAAWGGGELFF.